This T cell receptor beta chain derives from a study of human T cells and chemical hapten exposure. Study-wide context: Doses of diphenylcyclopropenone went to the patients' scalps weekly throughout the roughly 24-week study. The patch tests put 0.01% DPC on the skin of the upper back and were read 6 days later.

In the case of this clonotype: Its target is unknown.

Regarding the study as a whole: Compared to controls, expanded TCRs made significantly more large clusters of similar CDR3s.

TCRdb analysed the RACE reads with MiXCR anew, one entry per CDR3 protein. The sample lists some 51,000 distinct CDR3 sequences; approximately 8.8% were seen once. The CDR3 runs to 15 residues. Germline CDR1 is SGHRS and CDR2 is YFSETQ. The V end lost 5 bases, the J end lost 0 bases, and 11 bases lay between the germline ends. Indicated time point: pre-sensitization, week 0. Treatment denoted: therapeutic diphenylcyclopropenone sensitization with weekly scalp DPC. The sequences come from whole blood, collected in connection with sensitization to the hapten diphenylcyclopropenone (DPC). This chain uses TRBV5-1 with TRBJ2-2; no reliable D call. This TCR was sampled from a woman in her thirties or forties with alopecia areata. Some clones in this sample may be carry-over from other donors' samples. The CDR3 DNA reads TGCGCCAGCAGTATTAGCAGCGCGAACACCGGGGAGCTGTTTTTT. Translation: CASSISSANTGELFF.